This T cell receptor (beta chain) is drawn from a study of CD8 T cells in ankylosing spondylitis (dated by TCRdb to about 2017). For the wider study: To find TCR variants linked to disease, the study profiled T cell receptor beta repertoires in ankylosing spondylitis patients and healthy donors. The whole study cohort included 95 to 130 healthy donors and roughly 24 ankylosing spondylitis patients. Peripheral blood was sampled, and synovial fluid was additionally collected from ankylosing spondylitis patients. The paper's findings and limits, for the study overall: The disease-linked clones showed a CD8+ phenotype and occurred at relatively low frequencies in peripheral blood. Significant enrichment of the disease-linked clones was reported in matched synovial fluid samples from ankylosing spondylitis patients. Blood from ankylosing spondylitis patients appeared to be characterized by a TCR beta motif made up of several highly homologous amino acid variants. Some motif variants had previously been reported in the synovial fluid and blood of reactive arthritis patients, which suggests shared mechanisms of disease initiation.

Comment on this clonotype: No antigen is known for it. Within one base of it there is no much larger clone, and no base qualities were kept.

TCRdb records Illumina HiSeq 2500 as the sequencer. TCR beta libraries were prepared by quantitative 5'-RACE with molecular barcodes. Processing in the source paper ran as follows. A new computational method, built on a probabilistic model of VDJ rearrangement, was used to identify disease-linked TCR variants. TCRdb trimmed the raw reads at Q25, called clones with MiXCR and kept productive beta chains. Rows are unified per CDR3 protein, each entry keeping the most common DNA and genes. TCRdb, rather than the study authors, made the V and J calls. Present in this sample are just under 550,000 distinct CDR3 sequences, about 12% of which were seen just once. Clones ranked in the top ten supply 6.8% of the sample. From V the trimming removes 2 bases and from J it removes 5 bases, while the gene matches leave 7 bases of the junction unaccounted for. The CDR3 numbers 16 residues from cysteine through phenylalanine. Only the CDR3 part of the read is kept: 48 bases, read in frame from the first base.

The material sequenced was blood, either unsorted or a sorted T cell fraction (not recorded which). This TCR was recovered from a male donor with ankylosing spondylitis. The sequence joins TRBV12-3 or TRBV12-4 to TRBJ2-2, with 8 central nucleotides matching TRBD1. This receptor carries the CDR3 CASSLSWTGQTGELFF. The nucleotide sequence is TGTGCCAGCAGTTTATCTTGGACAGGGCAAACCGGGGAGCTGTTTTTT.